This TCR beta chain appears in the sequencing data of a study of blood T cell repertoires in COVID-19. The V end was cut by 0 bases, the J end by 2 bases, with 9 bases between. The germline V gene encodes CDR1 SGDLS and CDR2 YYNGEE. The CDR3 covers 14 residues. Sequenced by immunoSEQ multiplex PCR; TCRdb stores in-frame clones only, minus some. The repertoire holds around 150,000 clones, with 75% to 80% as singletons. The source is a woman between 50 and 59 years old with active or convalescent COVID-19. Sequenced input: peripheral blood. The chain employs TRBV9 and TRBJ2-7; D uncertain. The CDR3 DNA follows: TGTGCCAGCAGCGTAGCTCGGAGCGCCTACGAGCAGTACTTC. It is translated as CASSVARSAYEQYF.